This T cell receptor beta chain was recorded in a study of control samples from healthy donors and cancer patients. Per the germline V gene, CDR1 is SGHNT and CDR2 is YYREEE (reference sequence). This CDR3 comprises 12 residues. V dropped 4 bases and J dropped 8 bases, with 10 bases sitting between them. Some clones are missing from TCRdb's copy, which holds only in-frame ones; the method was immunoSEQ multiplex PCR. The sample has roughly 95,000 clones, 80% to 95% seen once. The TCR comes from a woman aged 25 to 39 in good health. This rearrangement joins TRBV5-4 to TRBJ2-1; the D gene is possibly TRBD1 (5 bases). The sample comprised blood. This chain's CDR3 is CASSPDSYEQFF. Written as DNA, the CDR3 is TGTGCCAGCAGCCCAGACAGTTATGAGCAGTTCTTC. Filled out from reference TRBV5-4 and TRBJ2-1, the complete variable domain reads ETGVTQSPTHLIKTRGQQVTLRCSSQSGHNTVSWYQQALGQGPQFIFQYYREEENGRGNFPPRFSGLQFPNYSSELNVNALELDDSALYLCASSPDSYEQFFGPGTRLTVL.